The 27 T cell receptor beta chains given below trace back to one sample, sequenced in a study of control samples from healthy donors and cancer patients. TCRdb's copy holds only in-frame clones and misses some; the assay was immunoSEQ multiplex PCR. The sample yields 130,000 or so clones, more than 70% seen once. The specimen sequenced was blood. The receptors derive from a man aged 45-60 years in good health.

V is TRBV2 and J is TRBJ2-7; D unresolved. The CDR3 is 15 residues long. V lost 4 bases and J 7 bases, leaving 20 bases between the germline ends. CDR1 and CDR2 from the germline V gene are SNHLY and FYNNEI. CDR3: CASSATPGGMGEQYF. As DNA, the CDR3 is TGTGCCAGCAGTGCAACTCCAGGTGGTATGGGGGAGCAGTACTTC.

CDR3 in amino acids: CASSWDATNEQYF. The CDR3 region has the DNA TGTGCCAGCAGTTGGGATGCTACCAACGAGCAGTACTTC. The V gene is TRBV27, the J gene TRBJ2-7; D unresolved. V lost 4 bases and J 5 bases, leaving 12 bases between the germline ends. The CDR3 is 13 amino acids. Germline assignment: CDR1 MNHEY and CDR2 SMNVEV (reference sequence).

This rearrangement joins TRBV5-5 to TRBJ2-1, with D possibly TRBD2 on 5 matching bases. The germline V gene encodes CDR1 SGHKS and CDR2 YYEKEE (reference sequence). V was clipped by 4 bases and J by 9 bases, with 20 bases between them. The CDR3 extends over 15 amino acids. CDR3 loop: CASSLLAVYRGEQFF. In DNA, the CDR3 is TGTGCCAGCAGCCTCTTGGCCGTATATCGGGGTGAGCAGTTCTTC.

V and J are TRBV27 and TRBJ1-1; 7 positions match TRBD1. Germline values: CDR1 MNHEY, CDR2 SMNVEV (reference sequence). The CDR3 contains 16 residues. The V and J ends lost 1 base and 1 base, in that order; junction bases with no gene match: 6. The CDR3 sequence is CASSLLSNRGNTEAFF. The CDR3 DNA reads as TGTGCCAGCAGTTTATTATCTAACAGGGGGAACACTGAAGCTTTCTTT.

The J gene is TRBJ2-3, the V gene TRBV29-1; TRBD1 aligns across 11 bases. CDR1 is SQVTM and CDR2 is ANQGSEA in the germline V gene. V lost 7 bases to trimming and J lost 3 bases; unmatched junction nucleotides: 6. The CDR3 sequence is 14 residues long. The CDR3 here is CSEIGQGATDTQYF. CDR3 nucleotides: TGCAGCGAGATCGGACAGGGGGCGACAGATACGCAGTATTTT.

The chain has TRBV21-1 and TRBJ2-5; the table's D call of TRBD2 was not tested on the DNA. TRBV21-1 is a listed pseudogene. This CDR3 comprises 16 residues. CDR3 in amino acids: CASSNSLRAGGETQYF. The CDR3 DNA sequence: TGTGCCAGCAGCAATTCCTTGAGGGCCGGCGGGGAGACCCAGTACTTC.

The gene calls are TRBV18 and TRBJ1-2, with 7 bases matching TRBD1. Unmatched junction bases numbered 8, after V lost 2 bases and J lost 5 bases. Per germline, CDR1 KGHSH and CDR2 LQKENI. This CDR3 has 15 residues. CDR3 protein: CASSPMQGGPYGYTF. CDR3 sequence (DNA): TGTGCCAGCTCACCAATGCAGGGGGGCCCATATGGCTACACCTTC.

The V gene is TRBV19, the J gene TRBJ1-5; no definite D call. CDR1 and CDR2 from the germline V gene are LNHDA and SQIVND (reference sequence). V dropped 8 bases and J dropped 3 bases, with 8 bases sitting between them. This CDR3 region has 12 residues. The CDR3 loop reads CASSSLNQPQHF. CDR3 sequence (DNA): TGTGCCAGTTCTTCCCTCAATCAGCCCCAGCATTTT.

The J gene is TRBJ1-6, the V gene TRBV27; possible D gene TRBD1, 5 bases. V was shortened by 0 bases and J by 10 bases, with 16 bases between the two germline ends. This CDR3 is built from 16 residues. CDR1 is MNHEY, CDR2 SMNVEV, per germline (reference sequence). The CDR3 region is CASSLSVRPGWSPLHF. CDR3 in DNA: TGTGCCAGCAGTTTATCGGTCAGGCCAGGGTGGTCACCCCTCCACTTT.

CDR3 DNA sequence: TGTGCCAGCAGCTTAGCGGGGGGAGACTACGAGCAGTACTTC. This gives the protein CASSLAGGDYEQYF. This chain joins TRBV7-3 and TRBJ2-7; 8 bases match TRBD2. Germline values: CDR1 SGHTA, CDR2 FQGTGA. Trimming cost V 2 bases and J 3 bases; bases outside gene matches: 3. This CDR3 is 14 amino acids long.

This chain links TRBV30 with TRBJ1-4, with D unresolved. V lost 0 bases, J lost 6 bases, and 5 bases lay in between. The CDR3 length is 12 residues. Germline-derived CDR1 and CDR2 are GTSNPN and SVGIG (reference sequence). The CDR3 nucleotides read TGTGCCTGGAGTGTAGAGGATGAAAAACTGTTTTTT. This codes for CAWSVEDEKLFF.

The V and J genes are TRBV11-3 and TRBJ2-5, with TRBD1 identical over 8 bases. The junction had 9 bases not matched to a gene; V was cut back by 4 bases and J by 5 bases. Looked up from germline, CDR1 is SGHNT and CDR2 is YENEEA. The CDR3 runs to 15 residues. The CDR3: CASSSEDRDGETQYF. As DNA, the CDR3 is TGTGCCAGCAGCTCCGAGGACAGGGACGGGGAGACCCAGTACTTC.

This rearrangement joins TRBV9 to TRBJ1-2; 7 bases agree with TRBD1. The CDR3 has 14 amino acids. Germline CDR1 and CDR2: SGDLS and YYNGEE. The V and J ends lost 8 bases and 7 bases, in that order; junction bases with no gene match: 14. CDR3 residues: CASNRGQTEAGYTF. The DNA for the CDR3 is TGTGCCAGTAACCGGGGACAGACTGAGGCTGGCTACACCTTC.

The chain recombines TRBV2 with TRBJ2-1; TRBD1 is a possible D gene (5 bases). Trimming shortened V by 5 bases and J by 6 bases, and 8 bases separated the two germline ends. From germline, CDR1 is SNHLY and CDR2 FYNNEI. CDR3 length: 12 amino acids. CDR3 DNA: TGTGCCAGCAGTTTGGACACCAATGAGCAGTTCTTC. Amino acid sequence: CASSLDTNEQFF.

The CDR3 is CASSLERSGVKQYF. Written as DNA, the CDR3 is TGTGCCAGCAGCTTAGAAAGAAGTGGAGTTAAGCAGTACTTC. The chain employs TRBV7-8 and TRBJ2-7, with D unclear. Germline CDR1 reads SGHVS; CDR2 reads FQNEAQ. The CDR3 sequence is 14 residues long. V was pared by 1 base and J by 8 bases, with 15 bases between.

V is TRBV10-1 and J is TRBJ2-2; D might be TRBD2 (5 bases). The CDR3 has 13 residues. Trimming cost V 3 bases and J 5 bases, with 7 bases left between them. Germline-derived CDR1 and CDR2 are WNHNN and SYGVQD (reference sequence). The CDR3, as DNA: TGCGCCAGCAGTGATCGAGGGACCGGGGAGCTGTTTTTT. It yields the protein CASSDRGTGELFF.

The rearrangement joins TRBV10-3 to TRBJ1-5; D unresolved. This CDR3 is built from 15 residues. From germline, CDR1 is ENHRY and CDR2 SYGVKD. Trimming took 3 bases from V and 2 from J, leaving 11 bases between them. CDR3 sequence (DNA): TGTGCCATCAGTGATCGGGGAATTGGCAATCAGCCCCAGCATTTT. It yields the protein CAISDRGIGNQPQHF.

With respect to this clone: The junction and the germline gene differ at one end; a read error may be behind it. The identical CDR3 is also encoded by other nucleotide sequences in the sample. The chain has TRBV28 and TRBJ2-2; 8 bases are a match to TRBD2. CDR3 length: 16 amino acids. CDR1 is MDHEN, CDR2 SYDVKM, per germline. In nucleotides, the CDR3 is TGTGCTAGCAGTTTATCGGGGGGGCTGGGCACCGGGGAGCTGTTTTTT. This translates into CASSLSGGLGTGELFF.

The chain combines TRBV5-1 with TRBJ2-7, with D possibly TRBD2 on 6 matching bases. V lost 1 base, J lost 0 bases, and 8 bases lay in between. Germline V gene lookup returns CDR1 SGHRS and CDR2 YFSETQ. The CDR3 contains 14 residues. The CDR3 loop reads CASSLRGNSYEQYF. The CDR3 region has the DNA TGCGCCAGCAGCTTGCGGGGGAACTCCTACGAGCAGTACTTC.

V and J are TRBV27 and TRBJ2-7; tentative D call: TRBD1 (6 bases). V lost 6 bases, J lost 3 bases, and 18 bases lay in between. CDR3 size: 15 residues. Germline-derived CDR1 and CDR2 are MNHEY and SMNVEV (reference sequence). This chain's CDR3 is CASSEHRDTHYEQYF. The CDR3 bases are TGTGCCAGCAGCGAGCACCGGGACACACACTACGAGCAGTACTTC.

In the case of this clone: An end of the junction does not agree with germline; a read error may underlie this. The J gene is TRBJ1-6, the V gene TRBV6-2 or TRBV6-3; possible D gene TRBD1, 5 bases. The CDR3 consists of 14 residues. Germline V gene lookup returns CDR1 MNHEY and CDR2 SVGEGT. CDR3 bases: TGTGCCAGCACTTACCCAGGGTTCAGAACACCCCTCCACTTT. Its translation: CASTYPGFRTPLHF.

V and J are TRBV3-1 (or the pseudogene TRBV3-2) and TRBJ1-1; no clear D. V lost 1 base and J 5 bases, leaving 8 bases between the germline ends. Germline V lookup: CDR1 LGHDT, CDR2 YNNKEL (reference sequence). This CDR3 spans 13 amino acids. CDR3 sequence reads: CASSQVGGTEAFF. For the CDR3, the DNA is TGTGCCAGCAGCCAAGTAGGAGGGACTGAAGCTTTCTTT.

The V gene is TRBV18, the J gene TRBJ1-2; 7 bases are a match to TRBD1. The J segment lost 4 bases and the V segment lost 3 bases, leaving 8 bases of the junction unmatched. This CDR3 region has 15 residues. The germline gives CDR1 KGHSH, CDR2 LQKENI. CDR3 residues: CASSPGTEISYGYTF. The CDR3 bases are TGTGCCAGCTCACCCGGGACAGAGATTAGCTATGGCTACACCTTC.

This clone showed up just a few times. This chain uses TRBV11-2 with TRBJ2-1; no firm D call. The CDR3 sequence is 12 residues long. Trimming shortened V by 4 bases and J by 3 bases, and 4 bases separated the two germline ends. Germline V gene sequence: CDR1 SGHAT, CDR2 FQNNGV. The CDR3 sequence: CASSSYYNEQFF. The CDR3 nucleotides read TGTGCCAGCAGCTCCTACTACAATGAGCAGTTCTTC.

The chain couples TRBV21-1 to TRBJ2-5. TRBV21-1 is labeled a pseudogene. There are 15 residues in the CDR3. The CDR3 DNA reads TGTGCCAGCAGCAAAGAGCCCAGACCCCAAGAGACCCAGTACTTC. Translation: CASSKEPRPQETQYF.

The count of this clone is one. This rearrangement joins TRBV5-1 to TRBJ1-2; 8 positions match TRBD1. Looked up from germline, CDR1 is SGHRS and CDR2 is YFSETQ. The CDR3 loop spans 16 amino acids. V lost 0 bases to trimming and J lost 5 bases; unmatched junction nucleotides: 9. CDR3 DNA sequence: TGCGCCAGCAGCTTGGGAGCCCAGGGGGCAGGGTATGGCTACACCTTC. Protein product: CASSLGAQGAGYGYTF. Supplemented by reference TRBV5-1 and TRBJ1-2, the full variable domain reads KAGVTQTPRYLIKTRGQQVTLSCSPISGHRSVSWYQQTPGQGLQFLFEYFSETQRNKGNFPGRFSGRQFSNSRSEMNVSTLELGDSALYLCASSLGAQGAGYGYTFGSGTRLTVV.

The V call is TRBV19, the J call TRBJ2-7; TRBD1 matches 8 bases. The junction had 4 bases not matched to a gene; V was cut back by 1 base and J by 2 bases. The CDR3 contains 15 residues. Germline V gene data show CDR1 as LNHDA and CDR2 as SQIVND (reference sequence). This CDR3 reads CASSIGGTGTYEQYF. CDR3 sequence (DNA): TGTGCCAGTAGTATAGGCGGGACAGGAACCTACGAGCAGTACTTC. Using reference TRBV19 and TRBJ2-7 for the parts outside the CDR3, the full variable domain is DGGITQSPKYLFRKEGQNVTLSCEQNLNHDAMYWYRQDPGQGLRLIYYSQIVNDFQKGDIAEGYSVSREKKESFPLTVTSAQKNPTAFYLCASSIGGTGTYEQYFGPGTRLTVT.